This TCR beta chain was found in a study of T cell repertoires in cytomegalovirus infection. Turning to the study itself: It was recently identified HLA-C-restricted and well-studied HLA-B-restricted CMV epitopes that the study used. Indications came from public TCR beta signatures; they pointed to CMV infection and to a matching HLA type.

V lost 4 bases and J 0 bases, leaving 16 bases between the germline ends. This CDR3 has 16 residues. CDR1 and CDR2 from the germline V gene are SGHNT and YYREEE (reference sequence). TCRdb recomputed calls from the reads with MiXCR, one row per CDR3 protein. The sample contains hundreds of thousands of distinct CDR3 sequences, roughly 30% of which appear only once. This clonotype showed up just a few times. Its target is not known. This chain connects TRBV5-4 to TRBJ1-1; TRBD1 is a possible D gene (5 bases). Sequencing used cultured PBMCs, obtained from culture after CMV antigen stimulation. The sequence was collected from a human donor in good health (CMV status not recorded). Some clones in this sample may be carry-over from other donors' samples. The CDR3, as DNA: TGTGCCAGCAGCCTAGGGACGGGGGGAATGAACACTGAAGCTTTCTTT. This gives the protein CASSLGTGGMNTEAFF.